These 13 T cell receptor beta chains share one sample of origin, sequenced in a study of beta chain features in type 1 diabetes. Overall study results and limits: Patients with Type 1 diabetes showed moderately but significantly shorter TCRB CDR3s in all four CD4+ subsets.

No antigens are known for them. The isolated RNA, all of it, was reverse transcribed, so expressed TCRB transcripts were what got sequenced. Sequencing was performed with immunoSEQ multiplex PCR; in TCRdb, only in-frame clones are kept and a portion is missing. The top ten clones hold approximately 0.022% of a sample with 600,000 to 700,000 clones, roughly an eighth of them seen once. The specimen sequenced was naive CD4+ T cells from blood. Receptors were obtained from a man between 18 and 29 years old with type 1 diabetes.

This clone showed up just a few times. The chain links TRBV2 to TRBJ2-3, with D possibly being TRBD1 (6 bases). This CDR3 has 14 amino acids. Germline V gene data show CDR1 as SNHLY and CDR2 as FYNNEI. The germline V and J ends were trimmed by 7 bases and 6 bases, with 17 bases remaining between them. For the CDR3, the DNA is TGTGCCAGCACCCAGGGGCTACCGGAGGATACGCAGTATTTT. This encodes CASTQGLPEDTQYF.

This clone was seen a handful of times. This sequence joins TRBV7-6 and TRBJ2-1; TRBD2 might be the D (5 bases). Germline loops: CDR1 SGHVS, CDR2 FNYEAQ. This CDR3 contains 15 residues. V was cut by 5 bases and J by 0 bases, with 11 bases left in between. The CDR3 sequence: CASSPLGSSYNEQFF. Here the CDR3 DNA reads TGTGCCAGCAGCCCACTTGGGAGCTCCTACAATGAGCAGTTCTTC.

This clone was counted between two and nine times. The chain has TRBV10-2 and TRBJ2-5; TRBD2 agrees at 8 bases. CDR1 WSHSY and CDR2 SAAADI come from the germline V gene. V lost 7 bases, J lost 4 bases, and 5 bases stayed unmatched. This CDR3 spans 13 amino acids. CDR3 nucleotide sequence: TGCGCCAGCATTACCGCGGGGGGAGAGACCCAGTACTTC. It yields the protein CASITAGGETQYF.

There are a few counts of this clone. This chain joins TRBV10-3 and TRBJ1-2, with D unresolved. The CDR3 has 13 residues. V dropped 3 bases and J dropped 4 bases, with 9 bases sitting between them. The germline V gene encodes CDR1 ENHRY and CDR2 SYGVKD. The CDR3 loop reads CAISDSLAYGYTF. CDR3 sequence (DNA): TGTGCCATCAGTGATTCTCTAGCCTATGGCTACACCTTC.

J is TRBJ1-4 and V is TRBV6-5; D gene uncertain. The V gene lost 6 bases and the J gene lost 0 bases, with 8 bases spanning the gap. The CDR3 is made up of 14 amino acids. Per the germline V gene, CDR1 is MNHEY and CDR2 is SVGAGI. The CDR3 is CASRPTSTNEKLFF. CDR3 coding DNA: TGTGCCAGCAGGCCGACATCAACTAATGAAAAACTGTTTTTT.

This clone turned up a few times. The chain has TRBV25-1 and TRBJ2-1; TRBD1 matches at 7 bases. The CDR3 has 13 residues. Germline CDR1 and CDR2: MGHDK and SYGVNS. Losses at the gene ends were 6 bases for V and 8 bases for J; bases not matched to a gene: 7. The CDR3 spells CASSRGSADEQFF. The CDR3 DNA reads TGTGCCAGCAGCAGGGGGTCCGCGGATGAGCAGTTCTTC.

The gene calls are TRBV27 and TRBJ2-7, with unresolved D. Germline CDR1 MNHEY, CDR2 SMNVEV (reference sequence). V lost 4 bases to trimming and J lost 2 bases, with 9 bases between them. The CDR3 spans 13 residues. The DNA of the CDR3 is TGTGCCAGCAGTTCGCAGGTAACCTACGAGCAGTACTTC. This gives the protein CASSSQVTYEQYF.

This clone was detected a few times. V and J are TRBV5-8 and TRBJ2-7; 7 nucleotides align to TRBD1. The V gene's germline CDR1 is SGHTS and CDR2 YDEGEE. V lost 3 bases and J lost 3; bases outside the gene matches: 9. The CDR3 loop spans 15 amino acids. In nucleotides, the CDR3 is TGTGCCAGCAGCTACAGTTCGACAGGGCACTACGAGCAGTACTTC. This sequence encodes CASSYSSTGHYEQYF.

As regards this clone: This sample includes further DNA sequences coding for the same CDR3. J is TRBJ2-6 and V is TRBV7-9; the D gene is possibly TRBD2 (5 bases). Germline values: CDR1 SEHNR, CDR2 FQNEAQ (reference sequence). The V and J ends lost 2 bases and 0 bases respectively, with 14 bases between them. The CDR3 extends over 18 amino acids. As DNA, the CDR3 is TGTGCCAGCAGCTTATTGGCCATTCGGGGCTCTGGGGCCAACGTCCTGACTTTC. It yields the protein CASSLLAIRGSGANVLTF.

The genes are TRBV19 and TRBJ2-2; tentatively, D is TRBD1 (5 bases). Trimming stripped 7 bases from V and 5 bases from J, with 17 bases between. CDR3 size: 15 residues. CDR1 is LNHDA and CDR2 is SQIVND in the germline V gene (reference sequence). The CDR3: CASKVVQGRTGELFF. DNA of the CDR3: TGTGCCAGTAAAGTCGTCCAGGGTAGGACCGGGGAGCTGTTTTTT.

A few counts support this clone. This chain uses TRBV7-9 with TRBJ1-2; no definite D call. Trimming took 5 bases from V and 6 from J, leaving 16 bases between them. The length of the CDR3 is 14 residues. The germline gives CDR1 SEHNR, CDR2 FQNEAQ (reference sequence). CDR3 DNA: TGTGCCAGCAGCCACGGCAGGATAAGCGATGGCTACACCTTC. It translates to CASSHGRISDGYTF.

This clone came up a few times. The V gene is TRBV7-9, the J gene TRBJ2-1; D not certain. V lost 5 bases to trimming and J lost 3 bases, with 8 bases between them. The CDR3 extends over 13 amino acids. CDR1 is SEHNR and CDR2 is FQNEAQ in the germline V gene (reference sequence). The CDR3 here is CASSIDIYNEQFF. The CDR3 nucleotides are TGTGCCAGCAGCATCGACATCTACAATGAGCAGTTCTTC.

This clone has just a few counts. One end of the junction varies from germline; a read error may be responsible. The chain has TRBV7-7 and TRBJ2-7; D not certain. This CDR3 region has 12 residues. Germline V gene sequence: CDR1 SSHAT, CDR2 FNYEAQ (reference sequence). CDR3 residues: CASSQPGGEQYF. The CDR3 DNA reads as TGTGCTAGCAGCCAGCCGGGCGGCGAGCAGTACTTC.